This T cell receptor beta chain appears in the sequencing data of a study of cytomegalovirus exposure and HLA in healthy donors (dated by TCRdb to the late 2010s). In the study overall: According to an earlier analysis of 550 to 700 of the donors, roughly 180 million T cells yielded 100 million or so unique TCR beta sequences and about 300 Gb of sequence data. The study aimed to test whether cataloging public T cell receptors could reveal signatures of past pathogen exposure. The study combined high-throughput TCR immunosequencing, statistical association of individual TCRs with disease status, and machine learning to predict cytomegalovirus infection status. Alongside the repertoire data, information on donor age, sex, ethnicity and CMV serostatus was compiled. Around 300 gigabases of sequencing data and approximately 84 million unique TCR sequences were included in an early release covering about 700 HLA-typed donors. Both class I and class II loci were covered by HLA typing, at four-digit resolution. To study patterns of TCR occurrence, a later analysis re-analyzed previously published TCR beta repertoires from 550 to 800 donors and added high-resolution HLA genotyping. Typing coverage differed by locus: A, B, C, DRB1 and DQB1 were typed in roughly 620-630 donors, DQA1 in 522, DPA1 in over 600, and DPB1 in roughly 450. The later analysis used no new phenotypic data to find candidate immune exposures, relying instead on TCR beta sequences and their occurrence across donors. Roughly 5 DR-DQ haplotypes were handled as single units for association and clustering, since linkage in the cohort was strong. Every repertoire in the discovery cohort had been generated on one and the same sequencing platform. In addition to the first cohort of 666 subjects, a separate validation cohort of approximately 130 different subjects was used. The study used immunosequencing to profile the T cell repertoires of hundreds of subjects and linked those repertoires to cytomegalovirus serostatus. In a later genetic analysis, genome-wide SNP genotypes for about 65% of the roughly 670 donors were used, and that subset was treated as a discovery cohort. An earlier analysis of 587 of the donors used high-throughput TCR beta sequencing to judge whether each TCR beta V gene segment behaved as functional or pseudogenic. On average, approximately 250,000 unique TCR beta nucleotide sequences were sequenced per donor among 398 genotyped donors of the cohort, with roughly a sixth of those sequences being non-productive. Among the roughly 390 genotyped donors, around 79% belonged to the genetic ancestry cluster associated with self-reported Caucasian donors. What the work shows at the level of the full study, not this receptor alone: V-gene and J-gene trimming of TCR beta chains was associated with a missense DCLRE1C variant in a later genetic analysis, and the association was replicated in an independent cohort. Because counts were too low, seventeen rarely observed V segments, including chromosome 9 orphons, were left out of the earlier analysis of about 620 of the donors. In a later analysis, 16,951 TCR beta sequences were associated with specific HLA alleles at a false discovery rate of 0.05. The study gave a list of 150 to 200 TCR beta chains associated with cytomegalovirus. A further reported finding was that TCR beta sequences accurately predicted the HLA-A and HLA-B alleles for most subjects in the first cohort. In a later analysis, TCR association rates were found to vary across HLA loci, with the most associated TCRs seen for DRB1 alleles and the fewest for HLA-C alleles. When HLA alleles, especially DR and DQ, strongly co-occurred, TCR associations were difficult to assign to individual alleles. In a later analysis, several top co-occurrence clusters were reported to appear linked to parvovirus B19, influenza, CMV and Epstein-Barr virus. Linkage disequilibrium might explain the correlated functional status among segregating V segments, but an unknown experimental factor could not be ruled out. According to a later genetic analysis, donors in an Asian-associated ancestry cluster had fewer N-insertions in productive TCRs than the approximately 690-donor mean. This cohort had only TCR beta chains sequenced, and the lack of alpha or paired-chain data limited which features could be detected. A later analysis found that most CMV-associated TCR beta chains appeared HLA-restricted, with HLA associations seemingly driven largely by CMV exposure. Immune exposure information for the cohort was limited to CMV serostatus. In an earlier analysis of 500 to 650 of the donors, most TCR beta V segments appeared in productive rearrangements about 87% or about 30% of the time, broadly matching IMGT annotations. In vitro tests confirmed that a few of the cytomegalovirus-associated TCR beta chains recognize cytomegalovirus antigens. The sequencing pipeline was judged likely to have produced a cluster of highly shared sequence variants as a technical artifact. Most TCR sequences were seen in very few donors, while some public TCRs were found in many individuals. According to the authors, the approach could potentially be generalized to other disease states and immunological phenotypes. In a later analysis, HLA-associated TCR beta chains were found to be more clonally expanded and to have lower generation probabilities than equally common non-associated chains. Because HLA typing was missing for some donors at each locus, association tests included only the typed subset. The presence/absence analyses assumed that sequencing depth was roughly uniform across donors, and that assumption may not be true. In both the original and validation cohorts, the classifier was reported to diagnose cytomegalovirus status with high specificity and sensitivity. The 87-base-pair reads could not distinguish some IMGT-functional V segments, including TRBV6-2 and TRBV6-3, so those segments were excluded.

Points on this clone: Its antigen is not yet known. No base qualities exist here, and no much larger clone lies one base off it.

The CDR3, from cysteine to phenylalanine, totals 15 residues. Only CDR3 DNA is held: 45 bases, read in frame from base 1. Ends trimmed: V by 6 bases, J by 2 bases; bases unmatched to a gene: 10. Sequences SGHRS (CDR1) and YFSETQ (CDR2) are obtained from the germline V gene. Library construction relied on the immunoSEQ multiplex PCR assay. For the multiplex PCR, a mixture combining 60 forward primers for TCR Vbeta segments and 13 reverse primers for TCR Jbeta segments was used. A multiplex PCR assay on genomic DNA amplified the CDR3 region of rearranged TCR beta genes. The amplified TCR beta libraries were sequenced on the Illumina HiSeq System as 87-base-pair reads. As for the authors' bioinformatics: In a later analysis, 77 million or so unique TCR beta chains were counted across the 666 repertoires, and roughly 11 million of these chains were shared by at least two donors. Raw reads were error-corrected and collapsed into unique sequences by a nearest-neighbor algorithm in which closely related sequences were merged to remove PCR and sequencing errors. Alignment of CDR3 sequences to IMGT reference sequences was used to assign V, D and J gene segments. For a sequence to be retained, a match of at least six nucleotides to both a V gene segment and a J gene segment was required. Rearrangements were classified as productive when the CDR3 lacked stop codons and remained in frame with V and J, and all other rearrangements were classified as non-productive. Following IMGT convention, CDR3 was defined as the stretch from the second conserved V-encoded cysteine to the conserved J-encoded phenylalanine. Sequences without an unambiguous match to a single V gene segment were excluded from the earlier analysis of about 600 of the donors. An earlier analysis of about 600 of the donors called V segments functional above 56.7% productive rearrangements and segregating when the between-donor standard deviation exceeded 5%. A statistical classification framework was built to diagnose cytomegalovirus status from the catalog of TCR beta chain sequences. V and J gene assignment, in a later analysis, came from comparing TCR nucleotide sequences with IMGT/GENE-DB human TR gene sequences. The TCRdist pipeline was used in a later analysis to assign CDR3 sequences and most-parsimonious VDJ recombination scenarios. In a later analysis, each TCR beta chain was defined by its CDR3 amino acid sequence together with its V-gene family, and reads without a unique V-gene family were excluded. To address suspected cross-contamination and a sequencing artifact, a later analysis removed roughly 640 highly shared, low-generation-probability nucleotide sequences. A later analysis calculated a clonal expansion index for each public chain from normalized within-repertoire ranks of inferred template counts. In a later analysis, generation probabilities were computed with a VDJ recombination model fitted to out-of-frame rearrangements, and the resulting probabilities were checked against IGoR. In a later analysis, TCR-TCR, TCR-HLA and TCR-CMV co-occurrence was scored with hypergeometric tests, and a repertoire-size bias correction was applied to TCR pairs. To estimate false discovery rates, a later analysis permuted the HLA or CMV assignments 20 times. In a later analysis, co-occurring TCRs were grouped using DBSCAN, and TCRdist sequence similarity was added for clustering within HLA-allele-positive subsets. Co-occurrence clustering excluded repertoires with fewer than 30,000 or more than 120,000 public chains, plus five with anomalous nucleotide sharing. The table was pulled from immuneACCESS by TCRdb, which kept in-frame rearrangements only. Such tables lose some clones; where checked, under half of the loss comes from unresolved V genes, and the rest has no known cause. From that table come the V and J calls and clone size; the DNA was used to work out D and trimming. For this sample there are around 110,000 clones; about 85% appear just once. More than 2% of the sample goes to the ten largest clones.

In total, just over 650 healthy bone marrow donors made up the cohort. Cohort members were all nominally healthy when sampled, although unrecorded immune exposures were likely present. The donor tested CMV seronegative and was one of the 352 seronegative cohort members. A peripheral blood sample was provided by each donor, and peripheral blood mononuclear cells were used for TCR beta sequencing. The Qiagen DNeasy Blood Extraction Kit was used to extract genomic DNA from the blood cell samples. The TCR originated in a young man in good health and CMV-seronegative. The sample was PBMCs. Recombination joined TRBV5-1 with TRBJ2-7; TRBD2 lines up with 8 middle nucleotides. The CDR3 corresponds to CASNRGGALTYEQYF. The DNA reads TGCGCCAGCAATCGGGGGGGAGCGCTGACCTACGAGCAGTACTTC.